This T cell receptor (beta chain) was retrieved from a study of cytomegalovirus exposure and HLA in healthy donors. Overall study results and limits: Clonal expansion, a later analysis showed, was greater in HLA-associated TCR beta chains than in equally common others.

With respect to this clone: Its antigen is undetermined.

CMV serostatus data were not documented for this donor. With 60 Vbeta and 13 Jbeta primers, the PCR was carried out. Here immunoSEQ multiplex PCR was the method, and the copy in TCRdb shows in-frame clones only, minus some. The sample gives under 150,000 clones, roughly two thirds of which show up once; approximately 15% is in the top ten. CDR1 and CDR2 from the germline V gene are MNHNS and SASEGT. CDR3 length equals 13 residues. V lost 6 bases and J lost 2, with 5 bases in between. V is TRBV6-1 and J is TRBJ2-6; no clear D gene. What was sequenced was PBMCs. The source is a human donor in good health. DNA for the CDR3: TGTGCCAGCAGGCTAGCTGGGGCCAACGTCCTGACTTTC. Encoded protein: CASRLAGANVLTF.